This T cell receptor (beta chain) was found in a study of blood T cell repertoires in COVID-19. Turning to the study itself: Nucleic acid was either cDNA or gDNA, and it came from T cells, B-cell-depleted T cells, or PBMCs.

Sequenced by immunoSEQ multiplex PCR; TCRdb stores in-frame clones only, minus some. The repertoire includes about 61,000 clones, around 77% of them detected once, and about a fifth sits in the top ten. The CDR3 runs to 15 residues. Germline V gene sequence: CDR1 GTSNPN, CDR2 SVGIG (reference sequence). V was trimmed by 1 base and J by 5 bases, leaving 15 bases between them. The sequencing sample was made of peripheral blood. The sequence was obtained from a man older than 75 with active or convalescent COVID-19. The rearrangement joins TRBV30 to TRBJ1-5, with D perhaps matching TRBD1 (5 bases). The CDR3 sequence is CAWSDSPQGDQPQHF. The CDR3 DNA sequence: TGTGCCTGGAGTGATAGCCCTCAGGGCGATCAGCCCCAGCATTTT.